This entry is about one TCR beta chain. The antigen it recognizes is unknown. No per-base quality is available; no much larger clone lies one base away. A second Seattle source provided samples from volunteer blood donors who had recovered from COVID-19. Whole blood was collected in K2EDTA tubes by collaborating institutions according to the institutions' own protocols. For TCRbeta analysis, collaborators shipped samples in one of three forms: frozen whole blood, isolated PBMCs, or DNA extracted from either of those sample types. This specimen comes from a study of blood T cell repertoires in COVID-19 (dated by TCRdb to the early 2020s). Describing the broader study: Samples covering the acute and convalescent phases of COVID-19 were provided by collaborators in the United States, Italy and Spain. The material from the prospective study consisted of cDNA or gDNA derived from T cells, B-cell-depleted T cells, or PBMCs. Deeply sampled blood TCRbeta repertoires from subjects exposed to, actively infected with, or recovered from COVID-19 were included in the dataset. The repertoires were released in a freely available public database meant as a resource for research on the immune response to SARS-CoV-2. The samples were drawn from the first 160 participants of the ongoing ImmuneRACE study and from 950 to 1,500 subjects provided by 6 global collaborators. The sample metadata nearly always contained a de-identified subject ID, COVID-19 status, age in years and sex. Where HLA class I and class II types were available, the types were taken from metadata supplied by the sample provider, not from assay-based typing. General study outcomes and caveats: Clinical and demographic metadata were provided uncurated, with the amount varying by source and participant.

TCRbeta CDR3 regions were amplified from genomic DNA using the immunoSEQ Assay, a bias-controlled multiplex PCR. As for the authors' bioinformatics: Within the assay, amplification of reference gene primers was used to estimate how many nucleated cells each sample contained. Sequence reads were collapsed and filtered to measure the absolute abundance of every unique TCRbeta CDR3 rearrangement. For each sample, productive Simpson clonality was calculated as the square root of Simpson's diversity index over productive rearrangements. Entries here come from immuneACCESS through TCRdb and include only in-frame sequences with V and J called. Some clones fail to appear in such tables; in the studies checked, an unresolved V gene covers under half of the shortfall, and the cause of the remainder is unknown. V, J and clone size were drawn from that table, and D and trimming were deduced from the DNA. Counted in this sample were about 230,000 clones; roughly 82% of them appeared once. Clones ranked in the top ten supply about 1.4% of the sample.

Via the germline V gene, CDR1 is SGHVS and CDR2 FNYEAQ. V loses 6 bases of germline sequence and J loses 8 bases, and the interval between the two ends is 11 bases. Counted from cysteine to phenylalanine, this CDR3 has 12 amino acids. Only the CDR3 part of the read is kept: 36 bases, read in frame from the first base. The sequence links TRBV7-6 to TRBJ1-3; the D gene is not confidently resolved. The sequence derives from a woman aged 35 to 49 who had recovered from COVID-19. Sequencing input: peripheral blood. The DNA sequence is as follows: TGTGCCAGCAGTCCAAGACAAGACACCATATATTTT. The translation is CASSPRQDTIYF.